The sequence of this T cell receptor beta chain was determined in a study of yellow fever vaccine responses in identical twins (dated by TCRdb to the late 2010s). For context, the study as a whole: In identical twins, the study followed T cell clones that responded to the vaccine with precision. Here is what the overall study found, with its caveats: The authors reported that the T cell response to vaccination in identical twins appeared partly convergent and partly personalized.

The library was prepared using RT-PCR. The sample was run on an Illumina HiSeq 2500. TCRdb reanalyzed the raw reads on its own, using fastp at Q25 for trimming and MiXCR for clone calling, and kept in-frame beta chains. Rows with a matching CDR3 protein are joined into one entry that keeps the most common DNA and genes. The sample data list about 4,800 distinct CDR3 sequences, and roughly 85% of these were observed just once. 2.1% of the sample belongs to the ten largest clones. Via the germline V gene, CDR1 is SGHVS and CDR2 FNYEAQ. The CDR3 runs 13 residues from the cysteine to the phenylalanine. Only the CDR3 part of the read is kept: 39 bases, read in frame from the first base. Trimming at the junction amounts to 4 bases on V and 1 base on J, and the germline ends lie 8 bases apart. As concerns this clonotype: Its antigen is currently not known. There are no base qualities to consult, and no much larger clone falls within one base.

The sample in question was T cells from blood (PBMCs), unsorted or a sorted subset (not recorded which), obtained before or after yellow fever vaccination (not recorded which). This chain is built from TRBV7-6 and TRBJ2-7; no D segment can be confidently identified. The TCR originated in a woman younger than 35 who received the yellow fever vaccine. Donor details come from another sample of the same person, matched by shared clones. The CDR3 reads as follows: CASSWDASYEQYF. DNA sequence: TGTGCCAGCAGCTGGGATGCATCCTACGAGCAGTACTTC. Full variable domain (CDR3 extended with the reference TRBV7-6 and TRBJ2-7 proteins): GAGVSQSPRYKVTKRGQDVALRCDPISGHVSLYWYRQALGQGPEFLTYFNYEAQQDKSGLPNDRFSAERPEGSISTLTIQRTEQRDSAMYRCASSWDASYEQYFGPGTRLTVT.